Only a few counts were recorded for the clone carrying this T cell receptor (beta chain). J lost 3 bases, V lost 6 bases, and 9 bases had no gene match. CDR1 is MNHNY and CDR2 is SVGAGI in the germline V gene (reference sequence). CDR3 length equals 16 residues. This specimen belongs to a study of blood T cells in healthy people across ages. A second 7 to 11 cycle PCR used barcoded and J-beta primers. Each CDR3 protein is one row after TCRdb ran MiXCR on the 5' RACE reads. The table shows hundreds of thousands of distinct CDR3 sequences, with around 21% occurring only once. Sequencing was carried out using blood. This receptor was obtained from a man aged 70 or older in good health. The genes are TRBV6-6 and TRBJ2-5; 11 bases fit TRBD2. The CDR3 coding sequence is TGTGCCAGCAGGACTAGCGGGACTAGGGGAAAAGAGACCCAGTACTTC. Amino acid sequence: CASRTSGTRGKETQYF.